This TCR beta chain was recovered during a study of T cell responses to AZD1222 COVID-19 vaccine. Turning to the study itself: Whether given at about 4 or about 12 weeks, second doses were pooled. Broader study findings: Donors skewed white British and female; clonal diversity was possibly underestimated.

Concerning this clone itself: Its target is unknown.

V was clipped by 4 bases and J by 4 bases, with 11 bases between them. The CDR3 extends over 13 amino acids. Germline CDR1 is PRHDT and CDR2 is FYEKMQ (reference sequence). Profiling relied on immunoSEQ multiplex PCR, and the TCRdb table lists in-frame clones only, not all of them. The data show 93,000 or so clones, with about 90% seen just once and about 4.8% held by the top ten. The sequence came from an adult in good health. This sample comprised peripheral blood, obtained on day 0 of AZD1222 vaccination. The rearrangement uses TRBV13 and TRBJ2-7; a possible D gene is TRBD1 (5 bases). The CDR3 sequence is CASSSGIRYEQYF. DNA for the CDR3: TGTGCCAGCAGCTCAGGGATCAGATACGAGCAGTACTTC.